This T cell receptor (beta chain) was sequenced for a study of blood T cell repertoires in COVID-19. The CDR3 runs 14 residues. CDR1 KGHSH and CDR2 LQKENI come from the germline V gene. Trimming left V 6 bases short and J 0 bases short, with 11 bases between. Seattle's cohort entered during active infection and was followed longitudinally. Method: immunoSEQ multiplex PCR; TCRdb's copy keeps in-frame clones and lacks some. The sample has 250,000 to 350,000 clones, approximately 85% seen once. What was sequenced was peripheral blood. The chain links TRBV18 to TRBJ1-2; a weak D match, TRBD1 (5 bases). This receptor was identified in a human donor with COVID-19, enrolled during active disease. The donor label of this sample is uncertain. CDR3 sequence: CASSSRGANYGYTF. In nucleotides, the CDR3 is TGTGCCAGCTCTTCTCGGGGGGCTAACTATGGCTACACCTTC. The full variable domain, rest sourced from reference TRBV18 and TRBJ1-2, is NAGVMQNPRHLVRRRGQEARLRCSPMKGHSHVYWYRQLPEEGLKFMVYLQKENIIDESGMPKERFSAEFPKEGPSILRIQQVVRGDSAAYFCASSSRGANYGYTFGSGTRLTVV.